Shown below are 29 T cell receptor beta chains from a single sample sequenced in a study of read filtering for tumor transcriptome and immune sequencing. The library was built from roughly 400 ng RNA with molecular barcoded adaptors for alpha/delta and beta/gamma chains. One entry per CDR3 protein results from TCRdb running MiXCR on the reads. The sample comprises about 15,000 distinct CDR3 sequences, about a fifth of which are singletons, and around 81% rests with the top ten. Sequenced input: a population of CD138-negative cells sorted from bone marrow. The receptors were gathered from a donor at least 40 years old with multiple myeloma.

Comment on this clonotype: A much larger clone sits a single nucleotide away, making a read error possible. The chain is built from TRBV5-1 and TRBJ1-4, with D possibly matching TRBD1 (5 bases). The CDR3 runs to 15 residues. Germline CDR1 SGHRS, CDR2 YFSETQ. The DNA for the CDR3 is TGCGCCGGCAGACAGCAGATCATGGCTAATGAAAAACTGTTTTTT. This codes for CAGRQQIMANEKLFF. Based on the CDR3 plus reference TRBV5-1 and TRBJ1-4, the full variable domain is KAGVTQTPRYLIKTRGQQVTLSCSPISGHRSVSWYQQTPGQGLQFLFEYFSETQRNKGNFPGRFSGRQFSNSRSEMNVSTLELGDSALYLCAGRQQIMANEKLFFGSGTQLSVL.

This clonotype occurred many times. J is TRBJ2-1 and V is TRBV11-2, with 8 bases fitting TRBD2. Looked up from germline, CDR1 is SGHAT and CDR2 is FQNNGV. Trimming took 5 bases from V and 10 from J; bases not matched to a gene: 13. The CDR3 is made up of 15 amino acids. The CDR3 spells CASSTRGGVFFEQFF. Here the CDR3 DNA reads TGTGCCAGCAGCACTCGGGGGGGTGTCTTTTTCGAGCAGTTCTTC.

This clonotype came up many times. The rearrangement links TRBV4-1 to TRBJ1-2, with D unresolved. The germline V and J ends were trimmed by 4 bases and 3 bases, with 12 bases remaining between them. Germline CDR1 and CDR2: MGHRA and YSYEKL. The CDR3 contains 14 residues. DNA of the CDR3: TGCGCCAGCAGCCTAGATTGGACCCACTATGGCTACACCTTC. It encodes CASSLDWTHYGYTF.

The chain couples TRBV29-1 to TRBJ2-3; 16 bases align to TRBD2. The CDR3 totals 17 residues. Germline V lookup: CDR1 SQVTM, CDR2 ANQGSEA. Trimming removed 6 bases from V and 0 bases from J; junction bases left unmatched: 6. The CDR3 sequence is CSVPGLAGGTSTDTQYF. The DNA for the CDR3 is TGCAGCGTACCGGGACTAGCGGGAGGGACTAGCACAGATACGCAGTATTTT.

V and J are TRBV5-1 and TRBJ2-5, with 9 bases lining up with TRBD2. With 4 bases clipped from V and 4 bases from J, the junction kept 11 bases outside the gene matches. Germline loops: CDR1 SGHRS, CDR2 YFSETQ. The CDR3 runs 16 residues. The CDR3 sequence is CASSSLSGGRRETQYF. The CDR3 nucleotides read TGCGCCAGCAGCAGTCTTAGCGGGGGTCGTCGAGAGACCCAGTACTTC. Looking up the rest from reference TRBV5-1 and TRBJ2-5 gives the full variable domain: KAGVTQTPRYLIKTRGQQVTLSCSPISGHRSVSWYQQTPGQGLQFLFEYFSETQRNKGNFPGRFSGRQFSNSRSEMNVSTLELGDSALYLCASSSLSGGRRETQYFGPGTRLLVL.

This clonotype appeared many times. A junction boundary mismatches the germline segment, possibly from a read error. This chain joins TRBV4-1 and TRBJ2-2; D is perhaps TRBD2 (6 bases). Germline V CDR1 and CDR2: MGHRA, YSYEKL. The CDR3 consists of 16 residues. The CDR3 loop reads CASSQEWASDAGELFF. In nucleotides, the CDR3 is TGTGCCAGCAGCCAAGAATGGGCTAGCGACGCCGGGGAGCTGTTTTTT.

This clonotype was observed many times. The J gene is TRBJ1-5, the V gene TRBV28; D is uncertain. The V gene's germline CDR1 is MDHEN and CDR2 SYDVKM. The ends were cut back, 7 bases at V and 0 bases at J, with 13 bases in the middle. This CDR3 contains 15 residues. As DNA, the CDR3 is TGTGCCAGCACCCGACTGATCGGTAGCAATCAGCCCCAGCATTTT. It is translated as CASTRLIGSNQPQHF.

This clonotype was seen ten or more times. The CDR3 here is CAISESVLEGRGSTGELFF. For the CDR3, the DNA is TGTGCCATCAGTGAGTCCGTTCTAGAGGGAAGAGGAAGTACCGGGGAGCTGTTTTTT. The J gene is TRBJ2-2, the V gene TRBV10-3; weak D call: TRBD2 (5 bases). Germline V gene sequence: CDR1 ENHRY, CDR2 SYGVKD. V was clipped by 0 bases and J by 5 bases, with 22 bases between them. This CDR3 comprises 19 residues.

This clonotype was detected many times. This sequence joins TRBV5-1 and TRBJ2-5, with 7 bases aligning to TRBD1. V lost 4 bases and J lost 1; bases outside the gene matches: 4. Germline CDR1 and CDR2: SGHRS and YFSETQ. The CDR3 is 14 residues long. The CDR3 protein is CASSTGQVQETQYF. In DNA, the CDR3 is TGCGCCAGCAGCACCGGACAGGTCCAAGAGACCCAGTACTTC.

This clonotype was seen repeatedly, ten times or more. The rearrangement uses TRBV7-2 and TRBJ2-3, with 7 bases aligning to TRBD1. Per the germline V gene, CDR1 is SGHTA and CDR2 is FQGNSA. V lost 1 base, J lost 7 bases, and 5 bases stayed unmatched. The CDR3 contains 14 residues. In DNA form, the CDR3 reads TGTGCCAGCAGCTTAGGAGGGGGCGGATATACGCAGTATTTT. Its translation: CASSLGGGGYTQYF.

As concerns this clonotype: This may be a read error: a much more frequent sequence differs by one nucleotide. The chain joins TRBV18 to TRBJ2-1; 7 bases match TRBD1. Looked up from germline, CDR1 is KGHSH and CDR2 is LQKENI. The V and J ends lost 5 bases and 6 bases, in that order; junction bases with no gene match: 7. The CDR3 loop spans 14 amino acids. CDR3: CASSSNDRANEQFF. CDR3 DNA: TGTGCCAGCTCATCTAACGACAGGGCCAATGAGCAGTTCTTC.

V usage is TRBV7-2 and J usage is TRBJ2-7; 8 bases agree with TRBD1. Per germline, CDR1 SGHTA and CDR2 FQGNSA. V lost 5 bases to trimming and J lost 3 bases; unmatched junction nucleotides: 6. This CDR3 contains 14 residues. The CDR3 reads CASSEDRGFYEQYF. In DNA, the CDR3 is TGTGCCAGCAGCGAAGACAGGGGATTCTACGAGCAGTACTTC.

As for this clonotype: A much larger clone differs from this one at a single base, so this may be a read error. The rearrangement uses TRBV12-3 or TRBV12-4 and TRBJ1-1; tentatively, D is TRBD1 (5 bases). This CDR3 comprises 14 residues. Trimming left V 4 bases short and J 3 bases short, with 12 bases between. The CDR3 DNA reads as TGTGCCAGCAGTTCTCGTGGAGGGGACACTGAAGCTTTCTTT. Translated: CASSSRGGDTEAFF.

This clonotype was seen a few times. J is TRBJ2-5 and V is TRBV7-2, with D possibly being TRBD2 (5 bases). Germline V gene lookup returns CDR1 SGHTA and CDR2 FQGNSA. The germline V and J ends were trimmed by 4 bases and 1 base, with 13 bases remaining between them. The CDR3 runs to 15 residues. This CDR3 is CASSWVGIPQETQYF. CDR3 nucleotides: TGTGCCAGCAGCTGGGTCGGGATCCCCCAAGAGACCCAGTACTTC.

In regard to this clonotype: The conserved closing phenylalanine or tryptophan is absent in this CDR3, likely reflecting a read error. No DNA is shown, since the ends of the CDR3 on it are uncertain; the CDR3 is the one TCRdb lists. The CDR3 here is CASRLAGAYDEQLL. V is TRBV19 and J is TRBJ2-1; the D call of TRBD2 is as the table states it, not checked on the DNA. The CDR3 is made up of 14 amino acids, end residues included. CDR1 is LNHDA, CDR2 SQIVND, per germline (reference sequence).

This clonotype was seen a handful of times. The chain is built from TRBV7-2 and TRBJ2-7; 7 nucleotides line up with TRBD1. V lost 4 bases to trimming and J lost 4 bases; unmatched junction nucleotides: 7. The CDR3 contains 14 residues. Germline lookup yields CDR1 SGHTA and CDR2 FQGNSA. The CDR3 here is CASSSNRGPYEQYF. The CDR3 coding sequence is TGTGCCAGCAGCTCCAACAGGGGTCCATACGAGCAGTACTTC.

This chain links TRBV12-3 or TRBV12-4 with TRBJ1-1; D might be TRBD1 (6 bases). V was trimmed by 7 bases and J by 11 bases, leaving 23 bases between them. This CDR3 has 14 amino acids. The CDR3 protein is CASTNLDRFGEAFF. The CDR3 DNA is TGTGCCAGCACCAACCTGGACAGATTCGGAGAGGCTTTCTTT.

This clonotype appeared many times. The chain combines TRBV5-4 with TRBJ2-1; the D is unclear. This CDR3 has 15 amino acids. Trimming shortened V by 6 bases and J by 1 base, and 14 bases separated the two germline ends. The germline gives CDR1 SGHNT, CDR2 YYREEE (reference sequence). CDR3 DNA sequence: TGTGCCAGCACGCCTGGCGGTACTTCCTACAATGAGCAGTTCTTC. Amino acid sequence: CASTPGGTSYNEQFF.

This clonotype occurred many times. The chain couples TRBV4-3 to TRBJ2-7; TRBD1 matches at 10 bases. V gave up 1 base and J gave up 5 bases; unmatched junction bases: 11. The CDR3 is 17 residues long. In germline, CDR1 is LGHNA, CDR2 YSLEER. CDR3 region: CASSQGTGTGALHEQYF. For the CDR3, the DNA is TGCGCCAGCAGCCAAGGAACCGGGACAGGGGCGCTCCACGAGCAGTACTTC.

This clonotype has at least ten counts. The genes are TRBV2 and TRBJ2-1; 12 nucleotides align to TRBD2. V was pared by 3 bases and J by 9 bases, with 6 bases of the junction left unmatched. The CDR3 runs to 15 residues. From germline, CDR1 is SNHLY and CDR2 FYNNEI. The CDR3: CASSETSGGGGEQFF. Written as DNA, the CDR3 is TGTGCCAGCAGTGAGACTAGCGGGGGCGGAGGTGAGCAGTTCTTC.

About this clonotype itself: This clone may be a read error of a much larger clone one base away. The chain recombines TRBV30 with TRBJ2-1; D is uncertain. Per the germline V gene, CDR1 is GTSNPN and CDR2 is SVGIG (reference sequence). V was trimmed by 2 bases and J by 7 bases, leaving 9 bases between them. CDR3 length: 12 residues. As DNA, the CDR3 is TGTGCCTGGAGTATGGGCTGGAATGAGCAGTTCTTC. Translation gives CAWSMGWNEQFF. The full variable domain, completed using reference TRBV30 and TRBJ2-1, is SQTIHQWPATLVQPVGSPLSLECTVEGTSNPNLYWYRQAAGRGLQLLFYSVGIGQISSEVPQNLSASRPQDRQFILSSKKLLLSDSGFYLCAWSMGWNEQFFGPGTRLTVL.

Details on this clonotype: One end of the junction fails to match germline, which may point to a read error. The V call is TRBV7-2, the J call TRBJ2-7; possibly TRBD2 for D (7 bases). CDR1 and CDR2 (germline): SGHTA, FQGNSA. The CDR3 consists of 14 residues. The CDR3 protein is CASTSGGGSYEQHF. DNA of the CDR3: TGTGCCAGCACCTCGGGGGGCGGGAGCTACGAGCAGCACTTC.

This clonotype was detected ten times or more. The chain links TRBV10-2 to TRBJ2-3; 14 nucleotides agree with TRBD2. The CDR3 is made up of 17 amino acids. J lost 0 bases, V lost 3 bases, and 2 bases had no gene match. The germline CDR1 and CDR2 sequences are WSHSY and SAAADI. The CDR3 region has the DNA TGCGCCAGCAGTGACGGGACTAGCGGGGGAAGCACAGATACGCAGTATTTT. Protein product: CASSDGTSGGSTDTQYF.

This clonotype was seen many times. This chain connects TRBV6-1 to TRBJ1-1; D is unresolved. The CDR3 has 14 residues. V lost 1 base and J 3 bases, leaving 9 bases between the germline ends. The germline V gene has CDR1 MNHNS and CDR2 SASEGT. For the CDR3, the DNA is TGTGCCAGCAGTGAAGTGGACGGGTACACTGAAGCTTTCTTT. The encoded protein is CASSEVDGYTEAFF.

V and J are TRBV12-3 or TRBV12-4 and TRBJ2-1, with D maybe TRBD2 (6 bases). The CDR3 contains 15 residues. Trimming removed 3 bases from V and 5 bases from J, with 14 bases in between. The DNA of the CDR3 is TGTGCCAGCAGTTTTGTCTTAGCGGATCACAATGAGCAGTTCTTC. Residues: CASSFVLADHNEQFF.

In the case of this clonotype: A read error may produce the germline difference seen at one junction end. The genes are TRBV20-1 and TRBJ2-6; the D is unclear. The CDR3 length is 16 residues. Looked up from germline, CDR1 is DFQATT and CDR2 is SNEGSKA (reference sequence). The CDR3 bases are TGCAGTGCTACTCTAAGGGCCAGCTCTGGGACCAACGTCCTGACTTTC. Amino acids: CSATLRASSGTNVLTF.

This CDR3 is CASSQGPSYGYTF. As DNA, the CDR3 is TGTGCCAGCAGCCAAGGCCCCAGCTATGGCTACACCTTC. The chain has TRBV3-1 and TRBJ1-2; no clear D gene. The germline CDR1 and CDR2 sequences are LGHDT and YNNKEL (reference sequence). The CDR3 has 13 residues. Trimming removed 1 base at V and 4 bases at J, with 7 bases between.

As for this clonotype: This may be a read error: a much more frequent sequence differs by one nucleotide. The missing conserved phenylalanine or tryptophan at the end of this CDR3 makes a read error likely. V gene TRBV19 combines with J gene TRBJ1-1; D is possibly TRBD1 (5 bases). V dropped 3 bases and J dropped 0 bases, with 11 bases sitting between them. The CDR3 sequence is 15 residues long. Looked up from germline, CDR1 is LNHDA and CDR2 is SQIVND (reference sequence). The CDR3 nucleotides are TGTGCCAGTAGTATTCAGGGTGGGGTGAACACTGAAGCTTTCTCT. The encoded protein is CASSIQGGVNTEAFS.

This clonotype was detected only a few times. This chain connects TRBV14 to TRBJ2-7; D is possibly TRBD2 (6 bases). V lost 0 bases and J 5 bases, leaving 17 bases between the germline ends. The CDR3 covers 16 residues. The germline CDR1 and CDR2 sequences are SGHDN and FVKESK. CDR3 nucleotide sequence: TGTGCCAGCAGCCAAGATAAAGGGCCTTGGGGGGACGAGCAGTACTTC. This translates into CASSQDKGPWGDEQYF.